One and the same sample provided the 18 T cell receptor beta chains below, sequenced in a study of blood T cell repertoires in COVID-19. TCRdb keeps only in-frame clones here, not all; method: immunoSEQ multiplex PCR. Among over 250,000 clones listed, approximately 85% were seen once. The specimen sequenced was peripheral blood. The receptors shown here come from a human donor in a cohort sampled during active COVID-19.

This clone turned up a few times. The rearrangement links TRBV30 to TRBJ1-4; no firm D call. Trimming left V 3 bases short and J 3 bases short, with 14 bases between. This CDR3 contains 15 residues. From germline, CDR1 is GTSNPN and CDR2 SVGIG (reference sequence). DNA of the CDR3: TGTGCCTGGAGGTACAACCGGAGCCCTAATGAAAAACTGTTTTTT. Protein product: CAWRYNRSPNEKLFF.

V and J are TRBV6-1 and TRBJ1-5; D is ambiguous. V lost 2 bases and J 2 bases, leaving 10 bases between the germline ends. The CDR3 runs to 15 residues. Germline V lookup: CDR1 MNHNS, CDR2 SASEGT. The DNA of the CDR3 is TGTGCCAGCAGTGAATTTAGGAGTGGCAATCAGCCCCAGCATTTT. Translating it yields CASSEFRSGNQPQHF.

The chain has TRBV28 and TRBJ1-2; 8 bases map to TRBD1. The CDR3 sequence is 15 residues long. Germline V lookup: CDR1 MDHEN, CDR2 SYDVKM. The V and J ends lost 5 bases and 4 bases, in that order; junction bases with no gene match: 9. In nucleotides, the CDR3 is TGTGCCAGCAGTACAAATCAGGGGGCAATCTATGGCTACACCTTC. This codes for CASSTNQGAIYGYTF.

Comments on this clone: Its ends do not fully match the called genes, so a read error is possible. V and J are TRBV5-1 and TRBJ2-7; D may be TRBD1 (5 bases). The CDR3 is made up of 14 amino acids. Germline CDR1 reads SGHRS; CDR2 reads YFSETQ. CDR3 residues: CACSADQGPYEQYF. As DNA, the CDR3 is TGCGCCTGCAGCGCAGACCAGGGTCCCTACGAGCAGTACTTC. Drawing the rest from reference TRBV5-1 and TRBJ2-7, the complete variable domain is KAGVTQTPRYLIKTRGQQVTLSCSPISGHRSVSWYQQTPGQGLQFLFEYFSETQRNKGNFPGRFSGRQFSNSRSEMNVSTLELGDSALYLCACSADQGPYEQYFGPGTRLTVT.

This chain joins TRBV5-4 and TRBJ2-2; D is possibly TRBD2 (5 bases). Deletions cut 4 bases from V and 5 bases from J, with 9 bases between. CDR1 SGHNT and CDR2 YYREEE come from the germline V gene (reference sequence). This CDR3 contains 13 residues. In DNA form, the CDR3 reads TGTGCCAGCAGCCCCGGGATGACCGGGGAGCTGTTTTTT. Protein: CASSPGMTGELFF.

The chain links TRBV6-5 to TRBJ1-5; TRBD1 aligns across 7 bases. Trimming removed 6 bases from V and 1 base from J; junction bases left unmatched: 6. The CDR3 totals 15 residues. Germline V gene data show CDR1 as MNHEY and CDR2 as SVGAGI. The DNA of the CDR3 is TGTGCCAGCAGGAGACAGGGAGAAAGCAATCAGCCCCAGCATTTT. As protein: CASRRQGESNQPQHF.

This CDR3 is CASSLGLAGVNEQFF. CDR3 DNA: TGTGCCAGCAGCTTGGGTCTAGCGGGAGTAAATGAGCAGTTCTTC. The chain is built from TRBV5-5 and TRBJ2-1; 10 bases match TRBD2. Trimming removed 0 bases from V and 7 bases from J; junction bases left unmatched: 4. The germline V gene encodes CDR1 SGHKS and CDR2 YYEKEE (reference sequence). The CDR3 has 15 residues.

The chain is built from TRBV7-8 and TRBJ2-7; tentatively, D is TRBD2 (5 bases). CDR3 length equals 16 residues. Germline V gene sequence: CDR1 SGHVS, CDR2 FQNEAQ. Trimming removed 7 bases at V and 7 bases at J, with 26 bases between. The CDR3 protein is CASKPGLRPVVREQYF. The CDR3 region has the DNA TGTGCCAGCAAACCTGGACTCAGGCCGGTTGTTCGGGAGCAGTACTTC. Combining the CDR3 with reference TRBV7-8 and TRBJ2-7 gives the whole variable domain GAGVSQSPRYKVAKRGQDVALRCDPISGHVSLFWYQQALGQGPEFLTYFQNEAQLDKSGLPSDRFFAERPEGSVSTLKIQRTQQEDSAVYLCASKPGLRPVVREQYFGPGTRLTVT.

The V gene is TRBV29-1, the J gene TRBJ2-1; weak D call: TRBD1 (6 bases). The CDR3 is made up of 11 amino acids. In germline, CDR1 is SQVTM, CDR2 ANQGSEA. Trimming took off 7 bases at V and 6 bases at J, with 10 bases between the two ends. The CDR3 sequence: CSGGRLNEQFF. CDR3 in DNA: TGCAGCGGGGGGCGTCTCAATGAGCAGTTCTTC.

CDR3 DNA: TGTGCCAGCAGCCCGCGGGAGCGGGAGGGGAATGAGCAGTTCTTC. Its protein is CASSPREREGNEQFF. This chain uses TRBV4-2 with TRBJ2-1; 10 bases are a match to TRBD2. The CDR3 covers 15 residues. From germline, CDR1 is LGHNA and CDR2 YNFKEQ. V trimming: 4 bases; J trimming: 7 bases; junction bases outside the gene matches: 7.

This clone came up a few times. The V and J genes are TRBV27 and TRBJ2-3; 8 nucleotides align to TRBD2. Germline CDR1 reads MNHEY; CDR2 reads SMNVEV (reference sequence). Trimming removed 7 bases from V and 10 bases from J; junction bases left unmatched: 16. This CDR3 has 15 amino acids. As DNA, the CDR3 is TGTGCCAGCAAACCAGCGGGAGCGACCGGAAAGGCGCAGTATTTT. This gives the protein CASKPAGATGKAQYF.

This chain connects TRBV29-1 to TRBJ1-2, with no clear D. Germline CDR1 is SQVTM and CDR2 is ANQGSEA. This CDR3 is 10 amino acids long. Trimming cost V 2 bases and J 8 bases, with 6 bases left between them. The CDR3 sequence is CSVEREGYTF. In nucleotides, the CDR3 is TGCAGCGTTGAAAGGGAGGGCTACACCTTC.

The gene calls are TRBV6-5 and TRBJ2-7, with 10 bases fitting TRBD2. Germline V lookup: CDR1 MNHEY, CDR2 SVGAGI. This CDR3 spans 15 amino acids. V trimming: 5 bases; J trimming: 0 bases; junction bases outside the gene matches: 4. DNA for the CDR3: TGTGCCAGCAGTACTAGCGGGGTAAGCTCCTACGAGCAGTACTTC. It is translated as CASSTSGVSSYEQYF.

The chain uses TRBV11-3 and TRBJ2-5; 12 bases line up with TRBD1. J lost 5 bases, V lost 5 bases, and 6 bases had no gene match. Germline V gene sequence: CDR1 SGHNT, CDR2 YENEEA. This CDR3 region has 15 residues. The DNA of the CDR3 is TGTGCCAGCAGCCCGGGACAGGGGGCATCCGAGACCCAGTACTTC. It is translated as CASSPGQGASETQYF. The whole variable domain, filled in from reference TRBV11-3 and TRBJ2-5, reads EAGVVQSPRYKIIEKKQPVAFWCNPISGHNTLYWYLQNLGQGPELLIRYENEEAVDDSQLPKDRFSAERLKGVDSTLKIQPAELGDSAVYLCASSPGQGASETQYFGPGTRLLVL.

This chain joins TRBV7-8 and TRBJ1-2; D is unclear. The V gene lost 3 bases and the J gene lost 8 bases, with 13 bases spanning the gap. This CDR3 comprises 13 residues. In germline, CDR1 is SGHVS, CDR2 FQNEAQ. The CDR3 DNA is TGTGCCAGCAGCTTCCTTCACTCCAGGGGCTACACCTTC. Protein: CASSFLHSRGYTF.

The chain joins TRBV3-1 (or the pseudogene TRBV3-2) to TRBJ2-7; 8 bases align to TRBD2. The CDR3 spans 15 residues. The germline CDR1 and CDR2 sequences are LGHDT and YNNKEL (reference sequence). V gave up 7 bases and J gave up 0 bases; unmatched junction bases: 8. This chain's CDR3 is CASTLTSGNSYEQYF. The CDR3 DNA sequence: TGTGCCAGCACTCTCACTAGCGGTAACTCCTACGAGCAGTACTTC.

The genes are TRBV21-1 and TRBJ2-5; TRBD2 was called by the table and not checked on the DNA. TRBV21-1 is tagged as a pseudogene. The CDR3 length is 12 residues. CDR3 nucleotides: TGTGCCCGCCGGGGTACCCAAGAGACCCAGTACTTC. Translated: CARRGTQETQYF.

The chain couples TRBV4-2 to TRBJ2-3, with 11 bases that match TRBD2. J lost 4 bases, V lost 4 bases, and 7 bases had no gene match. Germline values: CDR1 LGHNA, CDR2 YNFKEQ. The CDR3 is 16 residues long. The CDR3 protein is CASSPFTSGSADTQYF. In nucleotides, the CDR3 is TGTGCCAGCAGCCCCTTCACTAGCGGGAGTGCAGATACGCAGTATTTT.